This T cell receptor (beta chain) was documented in a study of T-cell reconstitution after alpha-beta-depleted transplantation in children. This clonotype has a count of ten or more. V lost 5 bases, J lost 4 bases, and 6 bases stayed unmatched. The CDR3 is made up of 15 amino acids. In germline, CDR1 is LNHDA, CDR2 SQIVND (reference sequence). This sample's TCRbeta library carried unique molecular identifier barcodes. TCRdb reanalysed the PCR reads using MiXCR and keeps one entry per CDR3 protein. The sample shows some 590,000 distinct CDR3 sequences, over 9.5% of them seen only once. The TCR was taken from a human donor who donated a stem cell graft to a child with acute myeloid leukemia. Sequenced material: PBMCs from the stem cell graft donor, taken from the stem cell graft. This chain joins TRBV19 and TRBJ2-1, with 9 bases fitting TRBD1. The CDR3, as DNA: TGTGCCAGTAGTCCGAGGACAGGGGCGTACAATGAGCAGTTCTTC. Encoded protein: CASSPRTGAYNEQFF.